Below are 31 T cell receptor beta chains sequenced from a single sample in a study of neurological immune-mediated disorders. In TCRdb, the 5' RACE reads were re-called with MiXCR into one record per CDR3 protein. This table holds more than 25,000 distinct CDR3 sequences, 9.5% to 13% found once. The material sequenced was PBMCs. The receptors derive from a woman aged 55-69 years in good health.

This clonotype is labeled as medium-sized (0.01 to 0.1%). This chain links TRBV7-2 with TRBJ2-4; weak D call: TRBD2 (6 bases). The length of the CDR3 is 15 residues. CDR1 and CDR2 (germline): SGHTA, FQGNSA. Trimming pared 3 bases from V and 0 bases from J, leaving 9 bases between. The CDR3 loop reads CASSFGGLAKNIQYF. The CDR3 DNA reads TGTGCCAGCAGCTTCGGGGGATTAGCCAAAAACATTCAGTACTTC.

The CDR3 region is CASSPFTGVTQHF. The CDR3 nucleotides read TGTGCCAGCTCACCTTTTACAGGCGTGACGCAGCATTTT. This chain uses TRBV18 with TRBJ2-3, with D perhaps matching TRBD1 (5 bases). The J call could be wrong; TRBJ1-5 is a better fit for the DNA end. Per germline, CDR1 KGHSH and CDR2 LQKENI. The CDR3 is 13 residues long.

This clonotype was seen repeatedly, ten times or more. The chain couples TRBV7-9 to TRBJ1-5; the D is unclear. Per the germline V gene, CDR1 is SEHNR and CDR2 is FQNEAQ (reference sequence). The CDR3 sequence is 16 residues long. The V and J ends lost 2 bases and 0 bases respectively, with 11 bases between them. The CDR3 is CASSLNAGYSNQPQHF. CDR3 in DNA: TGTGCCAGCAGCTTAAACGCCGGATATAGCAATCAGCCCCAGCATTTT.

By share, this clonotype ranks as medium-sized. The V and J genes are TRBV7-2 and TRBJ2-3; 15 nucleotides agree with TRBD2. Germline V lookup: CDR1 SGHTA, CDR2 FQGNSA. CDR3 length equals 16 residues. V trimming: 4 bases; J trimming: 1 base; junction bases outside the gene matches: 0. CDR3 in DNA: TGTGCCAGCAGCTGGACTAGCGGGGGGGGCACAGATACGCAGTATTTT. Translating gives CASSWTSGGGTDTQYF.

This clonotype was seen ten or more times. The CDR3 DNA follows: TGTGCCAGCAGTGCTGCACGGAACACTGAAGCTTTCTTT. Translating it yields CASSAARNTEAFF. The chain employs TRBV6-1 and TRBJ1-1; D remains ambiguous. Germline CDR1 reads MNHNS; CDR2 reads SASEGT. V was trimmed by 4 bases and J by 1 base, leaving 7 bases between them. The CDR3 spans 13 residues.

In this sample, this clonotype turned up a few times. V gene TRBV12-3 or TRBV12-4 combines with J gene TRBJ2-1; 8 bases agree with TRBD2. This CDR3 comprises 15 residues. V trimming: 3 bases; J trimming: 6 bases; junction bases outside the gene matches: 7. The CDR3 is CASSFGTRVVNEQFF. CDR3 nucleotide sequence: TGTGCCAGCAGTTTTGGGACTAGGGTGGTCAATGAGCAGTTCTTC.

This clonotype was seen repeatedly, ten times or more. The genes are TRBV7-2 and TRBJ2-3, with D unclear. This CDR3 has 11 residues. CDR1 SGHTA and CDR2 FQGNSA come from the germline V gene. Trimming left V 4 bases short and J 6 bases short, with 5 bases between. For the CDR3, the DNA is TGTGCCAGCAGCTCGAGCGATACGCAGTATTTT. Translated, it gives CASSSSDTQYF.

There are many counts of this clonotype. The J gene is TRBJ1-4, the V gene TRBV5-1; TRBD1 aligns across 7 bases. Germline V lookup: CDR1 SGHRS, CDR2 YFSETQ. V gave up 4 bases and J gave up 5 bases; unmatched junction bases: 8. CDR3 size: 15 residues. The CDR3 DNA reads as TGCGCCAGCAGCCCCTGGGGGGGACAGAATGAAAAACTGTTTTTT. Its protein is CASSPWGGQNEKLFF.

This clonotype was counted at least ten times. V usage is TRBV5-1 and J usage is TRBJ2-2, with 8 bases matching TRBD1. V lost 5 bases to trimming and J lost 5 bases; unmatched junction nucleotides: 14. The germline V gene encodes CDR1 SGHRS and CDR2 YFSETQ. The CDR3 is made up of 17 amino acids. The chain's CDR3 is CASSSSAGGAGTGELFF. DNA for the CDR3: TGCGCCAGCAGTTCCTCAGCAGGGGGCGCAGGGACCGGGGAGCTGTTTTTT.

The sample holds one count of this clonotype. The chain couples TRBV2 to TRBJ2-1; 10 bases are a match to TRBD1. This CDR3 spans 15 amino acids. The junction had 7 bases not matched to a gene; V was cut back by 8 bases and J by 3 bases. The germline V gene has CDR1 SNHLY and CDR2 FYNNEI. CDR3 bases: TGTGCCAGCGCCGGGACAGGGGTCTTCTACAATGAGCAGTTCTTC. Its translation: CASAGTGVFYNEQFF.

This clonotype occurred a few times. This chain uses TRBV7-3 with TRBJ2-2; 7 bases align to TRBD2. The J segment lost 1 base and the V segment lost 3 bases, leaving 5 bases of the junction unmatched. The CDR3 loop spans 16 amino acids. The germline V gene encodes CDR1 SGHTA and CDR2 FQGTGA. This CDR3 is CASSFRGLENTGELFF. The CDR3 DNA follows: TGTGCCAGCAGCTTCAGAGGACTAGAGAACACCGGGGAGCTGTTTTTT.

Regarding this clonotype: Its ends do not fully match the called genes, so a read error is possible. CDR3 protein: CSPRDPPSTEAFF. DNA of the CDR3: TGCAGTCCTAGAGACCCCCCCAGCACTGAAGCTTTCTTT. The chain carries TRBV20-1 and TRBJ1-1; D is ambiguous. The CDR3 spans 13 residues. Germline CDR1 is DFQATT and CDR2 is SNEGSKA (reference sequence).

This clonotype was counted between two and nine times. This chain uses TRBV4-3 with TRBJ1-3, with D possibly TRBD1 on 6 matching bases. Germline V gives CDR1 LGHNA, CDR2 YSLEER. The CDR3 is 15 amino acids. Trimming removed 4 bases at V and 0 bases at J, with 10 bases between. The CDR3 protein is CASSLGGPSGNTIYF. For the CDR3, the DNA is TGCGCCAGCAGCCTGGGGGGCCCCTCTGGAAACACCATATATTTT.

This clonotype was seen many times. The CDR3 spells CASSLSPPVGEQYF. The CDR3 bases are TGTGCCAGCAGTTTGTCCCCCCCCGTGGGTGAGCAGTACTTC. This chain joins TRBV12-3 or TRBV12-4 and TRBJ2-7; no clear D gene. The germline V and J ends were trimmed by 3 bases and 7 bases, with 16 bases remaining between them. This CDR3 has 14 amino acids.

This clonotype was picked up many times. The rearrangement uses TRBV7-2 and TRBJ2-2; D is unresolved. V lost 8 bases to trimming and J lost 2 bases, with 3 bases between them. The CDR3 length is 11 residues. Germline V CDR1 and CDR2: SGHTA, FQGNSA. CDR3 protein: CASSNTGELFF. For the CDR3, the DNA is TGTGCCAGCTCAAACACCGGGGAGCTGTTTTTT.

This clonotype was recorded at least ten times. This chain connects TRBV6-2 or TRBV6-3 to TRBJ1-5; maybe TRBD1 (6 bases). V lost 2 bases and J lost 4, with 21 bases in between. This CDR3 region has 18 residues. The germline V gene encodes CDR1 MNHEY and CDR2 SVGEGT. The CDR3 is CASSYNTAAGGSNQPQHF. In DNA form, the CDR3 reads TGTGCCAGCAGTTACAACACGGCAGCGGGGGGCTCAAATCAGCCCCAGCATTTT.

This clonotype was counted at least ten times. This rearrangement joins TRBV5-1 to TRBJ2-7; tentative D call: TRBD2 (5 bases). Per the germline V gene, CDR1 is SGHRS and CDR2 is YFSETQ. Trimming took 1 base from V and 5 from J, leaving 10 bases between them. The CDR3 runs to 13 residues. CDR3 sequence: CASSLLGRNEQYF. CDR3 sequence (DNA): TGCGCCAGCAGCTTGCTGGGGAGAAACGAGCAGTACTTC. The entire variable domain, with the rest obtained from reference TRBV5-1 and TRBJ2-7, is as follows: KAGVTQTPRYLIKTRGQQVTLSCSPISGHRSVSWYQQTPGQGLQFLFEYFSETQRNKGNFPGRFSGRQFSNSRSEMNVSTLELGDSALYLCASSLLGRNEQYFGPGTRLTVT.

This clonotype showed up many times. The chain links TRBV10-3 to TRBJ1-1; 8 bases map to TRBD1. The CDR3 length is 15 residues. The ends lost 6 bases at V and 1 base at J; junction bases unmatched: 7. Germline values: CDR1 ENHRY, CDR2 SYGVKD. The CDR3 protein is CAISSGGGRNTEAFF. CDR3 sequence (DNA): TGTGCCATCAGCTCAGGGGGCGGGAGGAACACTGAAGCTTTCTTT.

This clonotype was counted at least ten times. This chain joins TRBV9 and TRBJ2-1, with D perhaps matching TRBD1 (6 bases). With 4 bases removed from V and 4 bases from J, the gap between germline ends came to 12 bases. CDR3 length: 14 residues. Germline assignment: CDR1 SGDLS and CDR2 YYNGEE. The CDR3 region is CASSSLGGYNEQFF. CDR3 coding DNA: TGTGCCAGCAGCTCCCTAGGGGGATACAATGAGCAGTTCTTC.

This clonotype was counted at least ten times. This chain links TRBV14 with TRBJ2-7; a weak D match, TRBD1 (5 bases). V gave up 5 bases and J gave up 3 bases, with 14 bases separating them. The CDR3 extends over 14 amino acids. CDR1 is SGHDN, CDR2 FVKESK, per germline. CDR3 region: CASSAYQGLYEQYF. CDR3 coding DNA: TGTGCCAGCAGCGCTTATCAGGGCCTCTACGAGCAGTACTTC.

The table lists this clonotype with many counts. The rearrangement joins TRBV5-1 to TRBJ1-6; TRBD1 matches at 7 bases. The germline V gene has CDR1 SGHRS and CDR2 YFSETQ. This CDR3 spans 16 amino acids. Trimming removed 3 bases from V and 8 bases from J; junction bases left unmatched: 11. For the CDR3, the DNA is TGCGCCAGCAGCTCCGGGACAGCTTACGGGGATTCACCCCTCCACTTT. This sequence encodes CASSSGTAYGDSPLHF.

Within the sample, this clonotype is medium-sized. The chain employs TRBV4-2 and TRBJ1-2; D perhaps matches TRBD1 (5 bases). The CDR3 runs to 12 residues. The V and J ends lost 2 bases and 6 bases respectively, with 7 bases between them. Germline loops: CDR1 LGHNA, CDR2 YNFKEQ. DNA of the CDR3: TGTGCCAGCAGCCAAAACAGGAATGGCTACACCTTC. Translation: CASSQNRNGYTF.

This clonotype was observed many times. The chain uses TRBV13 and TRBJ2-7; 8 bases align to TRBD2. J was trimmed by 3 bases and V by 5 bases; bases with no gene match: 12. Germline loops: CDR1 PRHDT, CDR2 FYEKMQ (reference sequence). The CDR3 has 16 residues. CDR3 sequence (DNA): TGTGCCAGCAGCGGAACTGGACTAGCCGCCCTCTACGAGCAGTACTTC. Translation gives CASSGTGLAALYEQYF.

A note on this clonotype: This sequence may be a read error, since a much larger clone differs from it by one base. The chain joins TRBV6-2 or TRBV6-3 to TRBJ2-1; D ambiguous. The V gene's germline CDR1 is MNHEY and CDR2 SVGEGT. This CDR3 has 15 residues. The CDR3 bases are TGTGCCAGCAGTTACTCGCAACTCTCCTACGATGAGCAGTTCTTC. Its protein is CASSYSQLSYDEQFF.

The chain has TRBV6-2 or TRBV6-3 and TRBJ1-1; 9 nucleotides line up with TRBD1. CDR1 and CDR2 (germline): MNHEY, SVGEGT. Trimming removed 9 bases from V and 0 bases from J; junction bases left unmatched: 14. The CDR3 consists of 17 residues. The CDR3 sequence: CASQLSGQGTMNTEAFF. The CDR3 coding sequence is TGTGCCAGTCAACTATCTGGACAGGGGACAATGAACACTGAAGCTTTCTTT.

A word on this clonotype: A much larger clone lies one base from this, so it may be a read error. CDR3 residues: CSARRQGRDYGYTF. The CDR3, as DNA: TGCAGTGCTAGACGGCAGGGCCGGGACTATGGCTACACCTTC. The chain has TRBV20-1 and TRBJ1-2; D perhaps matches TRBD1 (5 bases). The length of the CDR3 is 14 residues. The germline V and J ends were trimmed by 2 bases and 3 bases, with 13 bases remaining between them. Germline CDR1 and CDR2: DFQATT and SNEGSKA (reference sequence).

Ten or more counts support this clonotype. V is TRBV4-3 and J is TRBJ2-7, with TRBD1 matching over 10 bases. The CDR3 is made up of 16 amino acids. The V gene end was trimmed by 0 bases and the J gene end by 2 bases; junction bases not matched to a gene: 4. Germline V gene sequence: CDR1 LGHNA, CDR2 YSLEER. CDR3 loop: CASSQDQGTGAYEQYF. As DNA, the CDR3 is TGCGCCAGCAGCCAAGATCAGGGGACAGGGGCCTACGAGCAGTACTTC.

This clonotype has ten or more counts. J is TRBJ1-1 and V is TRBV6-2 or TRBV6-3; D might be TRBD1 (5 bases). From germline, CDR1 is MNHEY and CDR2 SVGEGT. The CDR3 length is 14 residues. V was pared by 2 bases and J by 6 bases, with 13 bases between. This CDR3 reads CASSYGGGWSEAFF. CDR3 DNA sequence: TGTGCCAGCAGTTACGGTGGGGGTTGGTCTGAAGCTTTCTTT.

The sample holds many counts of this clonotype. This chain joins TRBV5-5 and TRBJ1-4; TRBD1 might be the D (6 bases). Germline V gene sequence: CDR1 SGHKS, CDR2 YYEKEE (reference sequence). This CDR3 comprises 16 residues. The V end was cut by 0 bases, the J end by 9 bases, with 18 bases between. Here the CDR3 DNA reads TGTGCCAGCAGCTTGGGAAGTTACAGGGTCGGTCAAAAACTGTTTTTT. As protein: CASSLGSYRVGQKLFF. Full variable domain (rest looked up from reference TRBV5-5 and TRBJ1-4): DAGVTQSPTHLIKTRGQQVTLRCSPISGHKSVSWYQQVLGQGPQFIFQYYEKEERGRGNFPDRFSARQFPNYSSELNVNALLLGDSALYLCASSLGSYRVGQKLFFGSGTQLSVL.

This clonotype was counted ten times or more. This chain uses TRBV6-5 with TRBJ2-1; no clear D gene. From germline, CDR1 is MNHEY and CDR2 SVGAGI. The V end lost 0 bases, the J end lost 2 bases, and 8 bases lay between the germline ends. The CDR3 runs to 15 residues. CDR3 coding DNA: TGTGCCAGCAGTTACTCAGGAGTTACCTACAATGAGCAGTTCTTC. Translated: CASSYSGVTYNEQFF.

This clonotype was observed at least ten times. The CDR3 is CATAVERGPYEQYF. CDR3 DNA: TGTGCCACCGCGGTGGAGCGGGGGCCCTACGAGCAGTACTTC. The chain is built from TRBV15 and TRBJ2-7; 8 positions agree with TRBD2. CDR1 and CDR2 (germline): LNHNV, YYDKDF (reference sequence). CDR3 size: 14 residues. V was pared by 8 bases and J by 2 bases, with 8 bases of the junction left unmatched.